This is a list of T cell receptor beta chains from one sample in a study of blood T cell repertoires in COVID-19. Sequenced by immunoSEQ multiplex PCR; TCRdb stores in-frame clones only, minus some. The repertoire holds under 300,000 clones, 82% seen once, with 4% to 6% in the top ten. The sequencing sample was made of peripheral blood. These receptors all come from a woman aged 80 or over with active or convalescent COVID-19. CDR3s include the opening cysteine and the closing phenylalanine or tryptophan. D genes are given only for firm matches. Not every row has a clone size; where given, it reads once, few, many or a size class.

CDR3 length	J gene	clone size	V gene	D gene	CDR3 DNA	CDR3 protein
15	TRBJ1-1	.	TRBV5-1	TRBD1	TGCGCCAGCAGCTTTTTGACAGGGAGGAACACTGAAGCTTTCTTT	CASSFLTGRNTEAFF
14	TRBJ2-5	.	TRBV7-9	.	TGTGCCAGCAGCCCTATTGGCGTTAGCGAGACCCAGTACTTC	CASSPIGVSETQYF
18	TRBJ2-5	.	TRBV12-5	TRBD2	TGTGCTAGTGCCCGCACTGGGGCTAGCGGGAGGGCCCAAGAGACCCAGTACTTC	CASARTGASGRAQETQYF
14	TRBJ1-4	once	TRBV6-5	.	TGTGCCAGCATGACGGGATCGGATTATGAAAAACTGTTTTTT	CASMTGSDYEKLFF
15	TRBJ2-1	.	TRBV5-1	TRBD2	TGCGCCAGCAGGGGGGGACTAGACCAAAGCAATGAGCAGTTCTTC	CASRGGLDQSNEQFF
13	TRBJ2-2	once	TRBV6-6	.	TGTGCCAGCAGTGGGCATTACACCGGGGAGCTGTTTTTT	CASSGHYTGELFF
13	TRBJ1-1	.	TRBV18	TRBD1	TGTGCCAGCAAACAGGGGATCGACACTGAAGCTTTCTTT	CASKQGIDTEAFF
12	TRBJ2-2	.	TRBV24-1	.	TGTGCCACCAGTGACCCCATCGGGAGCTCTTTTTTT	CATSDPIGSSFF
15	TRBJ1-1	.	TRBV19	TRBD1	TGTGCCAGTAGTCGTACGACAGGGGGCATCACTGAAGCTTTCTTT	CASSRTTGGITEAFF
14	TRBJ2-2	.	TRBV4-2	TRBD2	TGTGCCAGCAGGACTAGCGTTGGAACCGGGGAGCTGTTTTTT	CASRTSVGTGELFF
14	TRBJ2-5	.	TRBV5-1	TRBD1	TGCGCCAGCAGCTTGGACAGGGGCCAAGAGACCCAGTACTTC	CASSLDRGQETQYF
13	TRBJ1-2	.	TRBV28	.	TGTGCCAGCAGCCCCTACCGGAACTATGGCTACACCTTC	CASSPYRNYGYTF
14	TRBJ2-7	.	TRBV10-1	TRBD1	TGCGCCAGCAGTGAAGGGACAGGGCCCTACGAGCAGTACTTC	CASSEGTGPYEQYF
14	TRBJ2-5	.	TRBV28	.	TGTGCCAGCAGTCCCGGTGGGAGTAAAGAGACCCAGTACTTC	CASSPGGSKETQYF
11	TRBJ2-1	few	TRBV20-1	.	TGCAGTCGCGAGAGGGCAACTGAGCAGTTCTTC	CSRERATEQFF
16	TRBJ2-3	.	TRBV10-3	TRBD2	TGTGCCATCAGTGGGGGGCCTAGCGGGAGTACAGATACGCAGTATTTT	CAISGGPSGSTDTQYF
16	TRBJ2-3	.	TRBV25-1	.	TGTGCCAGCAGCGCACCACTCGCAGGGAGCACAGATACGCAGTATTTT	CASSAPLAGSTDTQYF
16	TRBJ2-5	.	TRBV5-4	TRBD1	TGTGCCAGCAGCCGTAGCGCACAGGGGGCAGCGGAGACCCAGTACTTC	CASSRSAQGAAETQYF
17	TRBJ1-5	few	TRBV24-1	.	TGTGCCACCAAGAGACTCACGAGCGGCGTATTCAATCAGCCCCAGCATTTT	CATKRLTSGVFNQPQHF
15	TRBJ1-5	.	TRBV4-2	.	TGTGCCAGCACCAGGGAGATTGGTTTTAATCAGCCCCAGCATTTT	CASTREIGFNQPQHF
17	TRBJ2-1	.	TRBV21-1	.	TGTGCCAGCAGCAAAGGGTTCGTCTCTAGCGGAAACAATGAGCAGTTCTTC	CASSKGFVSSGNNEQFF
15	TRBJ2-2	.	TRBV5-4	TRBD2	TGTGCCAGCAGCTTGACTAGCGGGAGCACCGGGGAGCTGTTTTTT	CASSLTSGSTGELFF
18	TRBJ2-1	few	TRBV18	.	TGTGCCAGCTCACCACCGTTTGGAGCGGTTAGCTCCTACAATGAGCAGTTCTTC	CASSPPFGAVSSYNEQFF
12	TRBJ1-2	.	TRBV2	.	TGTGCCAGCAGTGCTGGACAAGGTGGCTACACCTTC	CASSAGQGGYTF
15	TRBJ1-2	.	TRBV19	TRBD1	TGTGCCAGCCGAAACAACCGACAGGGTTTCTATGGCTACACCTTC	CASRNNRQGFYGYTF
13	TRBJ2-7	few	TRBV6-5	TRBD1	TGTGCCAGCAGTAACAGGGGGCAAGGCGAGCAGTACTTC	CASSNRGQGEQYF
15	TRBJ2-7	few	TRBV3-1/TRBV3-2	TRBD2	TGTGCCAGCAGGACTGGGACTAGCGTCCCCTACGAGCAGTACTTC	CASRTGTSVPYEQYF
18	TRBJ1-2	.	TRBV9	.	TGTGCCAGCAGCGTAATGACACGCCCGTGGGAAACGGGAGCGGGCTACACCTTC	CASSVMTRPWETGAGYTF
14	TRBJ1-2	few	TRBV2	.	TGTGCCAGCAGTGAAAAATCAGGGGCCTATGGCTACACCTTC	CASSEKSGAYGYTF
14	TRBJ1-5	.	TRBV30	.	TGTGCCTGGAGTCCGGGTGATAGCAATCAGCCCCAGCATTTT	CAWSPGDSNQPQHF
14	TRBJ1-1	.	TRBV10-1	TRBD1	TGCGCCAGCAGTGAGGGACAGGGGATCACTGAAGCTTTCTTT	CASSEGQGITEAFF
12	TRBJ2-1	.	TRBV10-2	.	TGCGCCAGCAGTGAGGACGGGTTTCAGCAGTTCTTC	CASSEDGFQQFF
16	TRBJ1-1	.	TRBV19	.	TGTGCCAGTAGTATGGGTCTTGCGGGGGCTGAAACTGAAGCTTTCTTT	CASSMGLAGAETEAFF
17	TRBJ2-6	.	TRBV27	TRBD2	TGTGCCAGCAGTTTTTACAAACCGGGAGGGGGGGCCAACGTCCTGACTTTC	CASSFYKPGGGANVLTF
16	TRBJ2-1	.	TRBV5-5	TRBD2	TGTGCCAGCAGCTTAGTAGGCGGGGGGAGTTACAATGAGCAGTTCTTC	CASSLVGGGSYNEQFF
14	TRBJ1-1	.	TRBV30	.	TGTGCCTGGATGGCGCGGGGATTGAACACTGAAGCTTTCTTT	CAWMARGLNTEAFF
19	TRBJ2-5	.	TRBV4-1	TRBD1	TGCGCCAGCAGCCAATATCTGGGACAGGGGGCGCAGTCGCTCGAGACCCAGTACTTC	CASSQYLGQGAQSLETQYF
12	TRBJ2-1	.	TRBV18	.	TGTGCCAGCTCACCACCGCTAGCGCATCAGTTCTTC	CASSPPLAHQFF
11	TRBJ1-1	.	TRBV6-5	.	TGTGCCAGCAGTTACAGGGGGTTGGCTTTCTTT	CASSYRGLAFF
19	TRBJ2-3	.	TRBV3-1/TRBV3-2	TRBD2	TGTGCCAGCAGCCAAGCGTTTATCGGCGGGAGGGCCAGCACAGATACGCAGTATTTT	CASSQAFIGGRASTDTQYF
16	TRBJ1-2	.	TRBV5-8	.	TGTGCCAGCAGCTTTACCCGGATATGGGCAATCTATGGCTACACCTTC	CASSFTRIWAIYGYTF
16	TRBJ2-3	few	TRBV5-4	.	TGTGCCAGCAGCTTATCGAAGACAGGTAGCACAGATACGCAGTATTTT	CASSLSKTGSTDTQYF
15	TRBJ1-1	.	TRBV9	TRBD1	TGTGCCAGCAGCGTGGGACAGGGAGGCCTCACTGAAGCTTTCTTT	CASSVGQGGLTEAFF
12	TRBJ2-5	.	TRBV7-9	.	TGTGCCAGCAGCACTATCGGAGAGACCCAGTACTTC	CASSTIGETQYF
12	TRBJ1-5	few	TRBV18	.	TGTGCCAGCTCACAGGGGAACCAGCCCCAGCATTTT	CASSQGNQPQHF
15	TRBJ1-2	.	TRBV2	TRBD1	TGTGCCAGCAGTGATTGGACAGGGGGCTCCTATGGCTACACCTTC	CASSDWTGGSYGYTF
16	TRBJ2-5	.	TRBV3-1/TRBV3-2	TRBD2	TGTGCCAGCAGCCCTAAGACTAGCGGGGGCTGGGAGACCCAGTACTTC	CASSPKTSGGWETQYF
15	TRBJ1-2	.	TRBV5-1	TRBD1	TGCGCCAGCAGCTTGGGATCCGGGACAGACTATGGCTACACCTTC	CASSLGSGTDYGYTF
13	TRBJ1-2	.	TRBV30	TRBD1	TGTGCCTGGACTGGACAGGGAGGCTATGGCTACACCTTC	CAWTGQGGYGYTF
11	TRBJ2-7	.	TRBV5-1	.	TGCGCCAGCAGCTTCGAGAACGAGCAGTACTTC	CASSFENEQYF
13	TRBJ2-7	.	TRBV10-3	TRBD1	TGTGCCATCAGTGGGGACAGGGGACGAGAGCAGTACTTC	CAISGDRGREQYF
15	TRBJ1-6	.	TRBV9	.	TGTGCCAGCAGCGTAGACGCAGGGCTTAATTCACCCCTCCACTTT	CASSVDAGLNSPLHF
12	TRBJ1-2	few	TRBV30	.	TGTGCCTGGCAAGACAGTCACGAGAGCTACACCTTC	CAWQDSHESYTF